This entry describes one T cell receptor beta chain. The germline V gene encodes CDR1 DFQATT and CDR2 SNEGSKA (reference sequence). The trim removed 3 bases at V and 7 bases at J, leaving 12 bases unmatched. This CDR3 is 15 amino acids long. The data derive from a study of T cells in Graves' hyperthyroidism and ophthalmopathy. RNA transcripts yielded amplified TCR beta CDR3 regions. A set of HTBI primers served as the primers for a first-round RT-PCR of the TCR CDR3. TCRdb itself ran the multiplex PCR reads through MiXCR, one entry per CDR3 protein. The repertoire holds some 530,000 distinct CDR3 sequences, 22% seen once, with under 55% in the top ten.

Sequences were obtained from blood. The chain couples TRBV20-1 to TRBJ2-7; 10 bases line up with TRBD2. The source is a woman between 65 and 79 years old with Graves' ophthalmopathy. Here the CDR3 reads CSARAGAGGWREQYF. The CDR3, as DNA: TGCAGTGCTAGGGCCGGAGCGGGAGGGTGGCGGGAGCAGTACTTC.